The 30 T cell receptor beta chains in this list originate from one sample, sequenced in a study of blood T cell repertoires in COVID-19. Repertoires were generated with immunoSEQ multiplex PCR, while TCRdb's copy carries only in-frame clones and drops some. The data show fewer than 250,000 clones, with around 84% seen just once and 6.5% to 9% held by the top ten. The specimen was PBMCs or T cells enriched from blood (not recorded which). The receptor source for this set is a middle-aged woman with acute COVID-19.

This clone appeared a few times. The chain has TRBV5-4 and TRBJ1-5; no firm D call. The CDR3 extends over 13 amino acids. In germline, CDR1 is SGHNT, CDR2 YYREEE (reference sequence). The V and J ends lost 4 bases and 5 bases respectively, with 10 bases between them. CDR3 sequence: CASSAERDQPQHF. DNA of the CDR3: TGTGCCAGCAGCGCGGAGCGAGATCAGCCCCAGCATTTT.

The chain is built from TRBV10-3 and TRBJ1-2; D gene unclear. Trimming took off 8 bases at V and 4 bases at J, with 11 bases between the two ends. Germline values: CDR1 ENHRY, CDR2 SYGVKD. The CDR3 has 12 residues. CDR3 nucleotides: TGTGCCATCCTCCGGGATTCCTATGGCTACACCTTC. Translating gives CAILRDSYGYTF.

The chain joins TRBV19 to TRBJ2-1; D is uncertain. V shed 0 bases and J shed 6 bases, with 9 bases lying between them. CDR3 length equals 14 residues. Looked up from germline, CDR1 is LNHDA and CDR2 is SQIVND (reference sequence). The chain's CDR3 is CASSIDSVTNEQFF. CDR3 nucleotide sequence: TGTGCCAGTAGTATAGACAGTGTTACCAATGAGCAGTTCTTC.

The gene calls are TRBV10-3 and TRBJ1-1; 10 nucleotides agree with TRBD1. The CDR3 spans 14 residues. Trimming removed 10 bases from V and 4 bases from J; junction bases left unmatched: 9. Germline V gene data show CDR1 as ENHRY and CDR2 as SYGVKD. The CDR3 loop reads CATGTGEGSTEAFF. DNA for the CDR3: TGTGCCACCGGGACAGGGGAGGGAAGCACTGAAGCTTTCTTT.

The chain has TRBV19 and TRBJ1-4, with D perhaps matching TRBD1 (6 bases). Germline values: CDR1 LNHDA, CDR2 SQIVND (reference sequence). The V end was cut by 6 bases, the J end by 8 bases, with 16 bases between. CDR3 size: 14 residues. CDR3 loop: CASRSGRDNEKLFF. The DNA for the CDR3 is TGTGCCAGTAGGTCGGGCAGGGACAACGAAAAACTGTTTTTT.

Note on this clone: Other DNA sequences in this specimen translate into the identical CDR3. The chain combines TRBV12-3 or TRBV12-4 with TRBJ2-5, with a weak D call TRBD2 (5 bases). Trimming pared 3 bases from V and 5 bases from J, leaving 7 bases between. This CDR3 spans 12 amino acids. Here the CDR3 reads CASSFSGETQYF. The DNA for the CDR3 is TGTGCCAGCAGTTTTTCGGGGGAGACCCAGTACTTC.

The DNA of the CDR3 is TGTGCCAGCATCCAGAGGTCGACAGGGTCCTACGAGCAGTACTTC. Residues: CASIQRSTGSYEQYF. The chain recombines TRBV21-1 with TRBJ2-7; the table's D call of TRBD1 was not tested on the DNA. TRBV21-1 is described as a pseudogene. This CDR3 comprises 15 residues.

The V gene is TRBV5-6, the J gene TRBJ1-1; TRBD1 matches 7 bases. Germline V gene lookup returns CDR1 SGHDT and CDR2 YYEEEE. Trimming took 2 bases from V and 3 from J; bases not matched to a gene: 7. The CDR3 length is 15 residues. The CDR3 region has the DNA TGTGCCAGCAGCTTTTACAGGGGAATCGACACTGAAGCTTTCTTT. Protein: CASSFYRGIDTEAFF.

The chain is built from TRBV30 and TRBJ1-3; D uncertain. Trimming pared 5 bases from V and 0 bases from J, leaving 8 bases between. Germline V gene data show CDR1 as GTSNPN and CDR2 as SVGIG (reference sequence). The CDR3 has 13 amino acids. This CDR3 reads CAWGQDSGNTIYF. DNA of the CDR3: TGTGCCTGGGGTCAGGACTCTGGAAACACCATATATTTT.

This chain connects TRBV5-5 to TRBJ1-4; tentative D call: TRBD1 (6 bases). The CDR3 is made up of 14 amino acids. The germline V and J ends were trimmed by 4 bases and 7 bases, with 14 bases remaining between them. CDR1 SGHKS and CDR2 YYEKEE come from the germline V gene (reference sequence). CDR3 in amino acids: CASSTGTGREKLFF. The DNA for the CDR3 is TGTGCCAGCAGCACCGGCACAGGGCGTGAAAAACTGTTTTTT.

The chain couples TRBV27 to TRBJ1-4, with D hard to call. This CDR3 spans 14 amino acids. V lost 6 bases and J 5 bases, leaving 13 bases between the germline ends. Germline V gives CDR1 MNHEY, CDR2 SMNVEV (reference sequence). CDR3 sequence (DNA): TGTGCCAGCAGGAACGGCCCGGGGAATGAAAAACTGTTTTTT. It specifies CASRNGPGNEKLFF.

This clone was counted a single time. V is TRBV15 and J is TRBJ1-1; 9 bases fit TRBD1. Trimming at V came to 1 base and at J to 3 bases, leaving 6 bases not matched to a gene. The CDR3 runs 16 residues. Germline CDR1 reads LNHNV; CDR2 reads YYDKDF (reference sequence). CDR3 in amino acids: CATSRGVQGAYTEAFF. As DNA, the CDR3 is TGTGCCACCAGCAGAGGGGTACAGGGGGCCTACACTGAAGCTTTCTTT.

This clone was recorded only once. The chain links TRBV2 to TRBJ1-1; 12 bases are a match to TRBD1. In germline, CDR1 is SNHLY, CDR2 FYNNEI. This CDR3 spans 18 amino acids. With V trimmed by 7 bases and J by 3 bases, 15 bases remained unmatched. The DNA for the CDR3 is TGTGCCAGCATTGGAACGGGACAGGGGGCTTTTCCAGACACTGAAGCTTTCTTT. It is translated as CASIGTGQGAFPDTEAFF.

The rearrangement joins TRBV27 to TRBJ2-7; a weak D match, TRBD1 (6 bases). The CDR3 covers 13 residues. V gave up 6 bases and J gave up 1 base, with 10 bases separating them. Germline lookup yields CDR1 MNHEY and CDR2 SMNVEV (reference sequence). The CDR3 here is CASRYRVSYEQYF. The CDR3 nucleotides read TGTGCCAGCAGATACAGGGTATCCTACGAGCAGTACTTC.

The V and J genes are TRBV6-1 and TRBJ1-3; 8 bases map to TRBD1. The CDR3 spans 16 residues. The germline gives CDR1 MNHNS, CDR2 SASEGT. After removal of 2 bases from V and 4 bases from J, the junction contained 7 bases not matched to a gene. The CDR3 loop is CASSEQAGGAGNTIYF. In nucleotides, the CDR3 is TGTGCCAGCAGTGAACAGGCAGGGGGCGCCGGAAACACCATATATTTT.

The chain is built from TRBV25-1 and TRBJ2-3; 10 bases align to TRBD1. The length of the CDR3 is 18 residues. The germline gives CDR1 MGHDK, CDR2 SYGVNS. V shed 3 bases, J shed 7 bases, and the junction held 16 bases outside the gene matches. The chain's CDR3 is CASSDPLRQGAASNTQYF. CDR3 nucleotides: TGTGCCAGCAGTGATCCGCTGCGACAGGGGGCGGCCTCCAATACGCAGTATTTT. The full variable domain, its missing parts supplied by reference TRBV25-1 and TRBJ2-3, is EADIYQTPRYLVIGTGKKITLECSQTMGHDKMYWYQQDPGMELHLIHYSYGVNSTEKGDLSSESTVSRIRTEHFPLTLESARPSHTSQYLCASSDPLRQGAASNTQYFGPGTRLTVL.

This rearrangement joins TRBV10-1 to TRBJ1-1; D not resolved. Per germline, CDR1 WNHNN and CDR2 SYGVQD (reference sequence). Trimming stripped 6 bases from V and 0 bases from J, with 8 bases between. The CDR3 length is 13 residues. CDR3 in DNA: TGCGCCAGCAGGCCCTCAGTGAACACTGAAGCTTTCTTT. Residues: CASRPSVNTEAFF.

The CDR3 DNA is TGTGCCAGCAGCCATCGGACTAGCGGGAACACCGGGGAGCTGTTTTTT. Translation gives CASSHRTSGNTGELFF. The rearrangement uses TRBV7-3 and TRBJ2-2; 10 nucleotides line up with TRBD2. The CDR3 sequence is 16 residues long. Trimming at V came to 5 bases and at J to 1 base, leaving 4 bases not matched to a gene. Germline V gene lookup returns CDR1 SGHTA and CDR2 FQGTGA.

The chain combines TRBV7-3 with TRBJ1-1; maybe TRBD1 (6 bases). The CDR3 sequence is 14 residues long. V lost 5 bases, J lost 1 base, and 11 bases lay in between. Looked up from germline, CDR1 is SGHTA and CDR2 is FQGTGA. DNA of the CDR3: TGTGCCAGCAGCCCAGGACAGTCGAACACTGAAGCTTTCTTT. Translation gives CASSPGQSNTEAFF.

V usage is TRBV6-5 and J usage is TRBJ2-1; 8 bases line up with TRBD1. The CDR3 has 15 residues. V was pared by 5 bases and J by 3 bases, with 6 bases of the junction left unmatched. CDR1 is MNHEY, CDR2 SVGAGI, per germline. CDR3: CASSNLDRGYNEQFF. CDR3 bases: TGTGCCAGCAGTAACTTAGACAGGGGCTACAATGAGCAGTTCTTC.

This clone was seen once. As DNA, the CDR3 is TGTGCCAGCAGCTCCGAACAGTATAGCACAGATACGCAGTATTTT. Translated, it gives CASSSEQYSTDTQYF. The chain carries TRBV11-2 and TRBJ2-3; unclear D gene. CDR1 and CDR2 (germline): SGHAT, FQNNGV. The CDR3 has 15 residues. Trimming shortened V by 4 bases and J by 0 bases, and 11 bases separated the two germline ends.

The V gene is TRBV6-2 or TRBV6-3, the J gene TRBJ2-7, with D uncertain. Germline lookup yields CDR1 MNHEY and CDR2 SVGEGT. Trimming took off 4 bases at V and 3 bases at J, with 4 bases between the two ends. CDR3 length equals 11 residues. CDR3 sequence (DNA): TGTGCCAGCAGTTTTAACTACGAGCAGTACTTC. Its translation: CASSFNYEQYF.

V and J are TRBV20-1 and TRBJ2-3, with D perhaps TRBD1 (6 bases). V was trimmed by 3 bases and J by 4 bases, leaving 14 bases between them. CDR1 is DFQATT, CDR2 SNEGSKA, per germline (reference sequence). This CDR3 spans 14 amino acids. Here the CDR3 reads CSASLDAGADTQYF. The CDR3 DNA reads as TGCAGTGCTAGTTTGGACGCAGGGGCAGATACGCAGTATTTT.

The chain is built from TRBV3-1 (or the pseudogene TRBV3-2) and TRBJ1-3; TRBD1 might be the D (5 bases). Germline values: CDR1 LGHDT, CDR2 YNNKEL (reference sequence). V was cut by 1 base and J by 3 bases, with 7 bases left in between. The CDR3 loop spans 14 amino acids. This chain's CDR3 is CASSQAGGGNTIYF. CDR3 bases: TGTGCCAGCAGCCAAGCCGGGGGTGGAAACACCATATATTTT.

V gene TRBV6-2 or TRBV6-3 combines with J gene TRBJ1-3, with 8 bases fitting TRBD1. CDR1 is MNHEY and CDR2 is SVGEGT in the germline V gene. Trimming removed 6 bases from V and 0 bases from J; junction bases left unmatched: 13. The CDR3 spans 18 residues. The DNA of the CDR3 is TGTGCCAGCAGCCAGACAGGGGTCCTCAGCAGCTCTGGAAACACCATATATTTT. Amino acid sequence: CASSQTGVLSSSGNTIYF.

V is TRBV6-5 and J is TRBJ1-1; D may be TRBD1 (6 bases). Trimming removed 5 bases at V and 1 base at J, with 14 bases between. CDR3 length equals 15 residues. The germline V gene has CDR1 MNHEY and CDR2 SVGAGI. The CDR3 region has the DNA TGTGCCAGCAGTAAAAACAGGGTGGCGAACACTGAAGCTTTCTTT. Protein sequence: CASSKNRVANTEAFF.

V and J are TRBV19 and TRBJ1-5, with a weak D call TRBD1 (6 bases). The germline V gene has CDR1 LNHDA and CDR2 SQIVND (reference sequence). The germline V and J ends were trimmed by 10 bases and 6 bases, with 19 bases remaining between them. This CDR3 is 14 amino acids long. Written as DNA, the CDR3 is TGTGCCATTTCCAGAACAGGGATCAGTCAGCCCCAGCATTTT. Translation: CAISRTGISQPQHF.

V usage is TRBV11-2 and J usage is TRBJ1-5; D call uncertain. The germline V gene encodes CDR1 SGHAT and CDR2 FQNNGV. Trimming removed 1 base from V and 2 bases from J, with 15 bases in between. The length of the CDR3 is 17 residues. The CDR3 reads CASSLGFSGPRNQPQHF. DNA of the CDR3: TGTGCCAGCAGCTTAGGATTTAGCGGACCGCGCAATCAGCCCCAGCATTTT.

The chain links TRBV3-1 (or the pseudogene TRBV3-2) to TRBJ2-1; no definite D call. The CDR3 totals 16 residues. Germline V gene sequence: CDR1 LGHDT, CDR2 YNNKEL (reference sequence). V lost 3 bases to trimming and J lost 8 bases, with 20 bases between them. Here the CDR3 DNA reads TGTGCCAGCAGCCATTCGAGGCTTCTGGTCGGTCATGAGCAGTTCTTC. Protein: CASSHSRLLVGHEQFF.

The chain combines TRBV7-8 with TRBJ1-5, with D uncertain. Germline assignment: CDR1 SGHVS and CDR2 FQNEAQ. V was trimmed by 1 base and J by 3 bases, leaving 7 bases between them. The CDR3 runs to 14 residues. The CDR3 loop reads CASSLGDTNQPQHF. For the CDR3, the DNA is TGTGCCAGCAGCTTAGGAGACACCAATCAGCCCCAGCATTTT.